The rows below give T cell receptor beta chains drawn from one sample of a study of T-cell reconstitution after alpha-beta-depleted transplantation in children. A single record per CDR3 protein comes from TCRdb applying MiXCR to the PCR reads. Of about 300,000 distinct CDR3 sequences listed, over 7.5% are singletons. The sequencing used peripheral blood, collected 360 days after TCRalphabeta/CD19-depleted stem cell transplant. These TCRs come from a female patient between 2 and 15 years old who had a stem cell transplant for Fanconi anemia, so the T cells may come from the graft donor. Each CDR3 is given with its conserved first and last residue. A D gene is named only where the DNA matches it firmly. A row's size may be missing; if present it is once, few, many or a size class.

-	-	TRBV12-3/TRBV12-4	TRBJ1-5	TGTGCCAGCAGTTTATGGGGGTTCAATCAGCCCCAGCATTTT	CASSLWGFNQPQHF
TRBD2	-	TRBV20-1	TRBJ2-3	TGCAGTGCTAGAAGGACTAGCGGCTACACAGATACGCAGTATTTT	CSARRTSGYTDTQYF
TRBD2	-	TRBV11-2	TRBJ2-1	TGTGCCAGCAGCCTCTTCGGGGGGGGTCTCAATGAGCAGTTCTTC	CASSLFGGGLNEQFF
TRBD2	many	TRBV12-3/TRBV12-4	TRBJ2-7	TGTGCCAGCAGGGTCGGGGGGGGGTACGAGCAGTACTTC	CASRVGGGYEQYF
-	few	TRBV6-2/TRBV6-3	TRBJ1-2	TGTGCCAGCAGTTACAAGATCTCGGGTGACTATGGCTACACCTTC	CASSYKISGDYGYTF
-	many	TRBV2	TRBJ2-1	TGTGCCAGAAGCTACCCGGGACGGATCGCCAATGAGCAGTTCTTC	CARSYPGRIANEQFF
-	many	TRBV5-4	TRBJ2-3	TGTGCCAGCAGCCCCGGGCCACTCGTCACAGATACGCAGTATTTT	CASSPGPLVTDTQYF
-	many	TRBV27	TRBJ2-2	TGTGCCAGCAGTTTAATCCGGTTGCGGGACGCCGGGGAGCTGTTTTTT	CASSLIRLRDAGELFF
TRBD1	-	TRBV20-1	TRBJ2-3	TGCAGTGCTAGGGACAGGGGGAACGCAGATACGCAGTATTTT	CSARDRGNADTQYF
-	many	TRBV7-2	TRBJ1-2	TGTGCCAGCAGCTTAGCTCGTAAGGGCTACACCTTC	CASSLARKGYTF
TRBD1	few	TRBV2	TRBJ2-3	TGTGCCAGCAGTGGGGACAGGGGGCTGGGGGGCACAGATACGCAGTATTTT	CASSGDRGLGGTDTQYF
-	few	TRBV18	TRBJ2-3	TGTGCCAGCTCACCACTCAGTCAGTCTTTCACAGATACGCAGTATTTT	CASSPLSQSFTDTQYF
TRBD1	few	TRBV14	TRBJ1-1	TGTGCCAGCGGGACAGGAAGGTGGAACACTGAAGCTTTCTTT	CASGTGRWNTEAFF
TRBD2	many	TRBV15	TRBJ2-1	TGTGCCACCAGCAGAGCGGGGGGGGCCCACAATGAGCAGTTCTTC	CATSRAGGAHNEQFF
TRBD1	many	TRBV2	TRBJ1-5	TGTGCCAGCAGTGACGACAGGGCGAGGGAGCCCCAGCATTTT	CASSDDRAREPQHF
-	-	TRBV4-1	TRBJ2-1	TGCGCCAGCAGCCAAGACTGGAGACTCGATTACAATGAGCAGTTCTTC	CASSQDWRLDYNEQFF
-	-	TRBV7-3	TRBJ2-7	TGTGCCAGCAGCTTTTGCTTAGGGCAGGGACCGCCGCGGGAGCAGTACTTC	CASSFCLGQGPPREQYF
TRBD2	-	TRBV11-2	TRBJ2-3	TGTGCCAGCGGCTCGGGTAGCGGGGGGGTAGTTAGCGGTGATACGCAGTATTTT	CASGSGSGGVVSGDTQYF
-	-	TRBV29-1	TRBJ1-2	TGCAGCGTTCAAGAGGGTACCTCCAGCTACACCTTC	CSVQEGTSSYTF
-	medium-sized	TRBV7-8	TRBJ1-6	TGTGCCAGCAGCTTAGAACAGGGCTTGTCACCCCTCCACTTT	CASSLEQGLSPLHF
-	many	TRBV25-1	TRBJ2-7	TGTGCCAGCAGTGAATCGCGATTCTCCTACGAGCAGTACTTC	CASSESRFSYEQYF
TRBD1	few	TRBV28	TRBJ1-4	TGTGCCAGCAGTTTTCGGACAGGGGTTAAACTGTTTTTT	CASSFRTGVKLFF
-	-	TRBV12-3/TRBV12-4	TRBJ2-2	TGTGCCAGCAGTCCAATTTCCACCGGGGAGCTGTTTTTT	CASSPISTGELFF
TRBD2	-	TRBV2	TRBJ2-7	TGTGCCAACAGAGACAGGTTACCGGGACTAGCTCCTTACGAGCAGTACTTC	CANRDRLPGLAPYEQYF
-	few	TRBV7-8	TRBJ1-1	TGTGCCAGCAGCTCCTCAAACAGGGACACTGAAGCTTTCTTT	CASSSSNRDTEAFF
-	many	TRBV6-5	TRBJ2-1	TGTGCCAGCAGTTACTACTTTTCCAATGAGCAGTTCTTC	CASSYYFSNEQFF
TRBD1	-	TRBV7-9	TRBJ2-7	TGTGCCAGCAGCCTTGGGACAGGGGGCGCGGACGAGCAGTACTTC	CASSLGTGGADEQYF
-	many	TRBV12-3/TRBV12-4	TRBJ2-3	TGTGCCAGCAGTCGGGACTGGAAGAACACAGATACGCAGTATTTT	CASSRDWKNTDTQYF
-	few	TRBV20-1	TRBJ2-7	TGCAGTGCCTTAGGGGAATACGAGCAGTACTTC	CSALGEYEQYF
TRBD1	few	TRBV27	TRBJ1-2	TGTGCCAGCAGTTCCTTTTTGACCTCGACAGGGTTAAGTGGCTACACCTTC	CASSSFLTSTGLSGYTF
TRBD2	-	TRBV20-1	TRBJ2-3	TGCAGTGCTGGGCCTTTCCGCGGGGGGTCCCGCACAGATACGCAGTATTTT	CSAGPFRGGSRTDTQYF
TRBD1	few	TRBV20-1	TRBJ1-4	TGCAGTGCTACCCCCGAGTCGGGGACAGGGGATGAAAAACTGTTTTTT	CSATPESGTGDEKLFF
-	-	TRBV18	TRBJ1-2	TGTGCCAGCTCACCGGAAGGGGACTATGGCTACACCTTC	CASSPEGDYGYTF
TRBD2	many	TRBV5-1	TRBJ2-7	TGCGCCAGCAGCTTGTTATCTAGCGGGGCCTCCTACGAGCAGTACTTC	CASSLLSSGASYEQYF
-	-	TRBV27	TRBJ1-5	TGTGCCAGCAGCGACGCCATTTATCAGCCCCAGCATTTT	CASSDAIYQPQHF